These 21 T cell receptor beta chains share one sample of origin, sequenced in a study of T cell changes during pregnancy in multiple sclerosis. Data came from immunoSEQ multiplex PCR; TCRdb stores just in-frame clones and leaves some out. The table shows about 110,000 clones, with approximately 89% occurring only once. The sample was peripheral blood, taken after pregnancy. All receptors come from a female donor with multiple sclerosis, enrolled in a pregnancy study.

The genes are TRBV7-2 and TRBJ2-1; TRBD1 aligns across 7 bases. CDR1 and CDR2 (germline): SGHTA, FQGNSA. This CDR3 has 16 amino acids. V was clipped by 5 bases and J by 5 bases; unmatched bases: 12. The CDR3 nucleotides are TGTGCCAGCAGCACCTTCGACAGGGACAGCCACAATGAGCAGTTCTTC. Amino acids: CASSTFDRDSHNEQFF. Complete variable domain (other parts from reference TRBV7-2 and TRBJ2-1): GAGVSQSPSNKVTEKGKDVELRCDPISGHTALYWYRQSLGQGLEFLIYFQGNSAPDKSGLPSDRFSAERTGGSVSTLTIQRTQQEDSAVYLCASSTFDRDSHNEQFFGPGTRLTVL.

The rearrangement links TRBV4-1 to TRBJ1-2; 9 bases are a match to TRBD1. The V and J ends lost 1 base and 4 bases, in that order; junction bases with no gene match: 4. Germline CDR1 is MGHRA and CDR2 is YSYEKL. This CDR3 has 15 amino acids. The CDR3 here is CASSQAGTGSYGYTF. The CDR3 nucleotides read TGCGCCAGCAGCCAAGCCGGGACAGGGTCCTATGGCTACACCTTC.

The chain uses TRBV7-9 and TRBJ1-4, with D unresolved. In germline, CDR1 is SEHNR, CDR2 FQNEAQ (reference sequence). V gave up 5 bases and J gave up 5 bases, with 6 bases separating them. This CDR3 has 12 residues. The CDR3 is CASSGQNEKLFF. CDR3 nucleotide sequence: TGTGCCAGCAGCGGCCAAAATGAAAAACTGTTTTTT.

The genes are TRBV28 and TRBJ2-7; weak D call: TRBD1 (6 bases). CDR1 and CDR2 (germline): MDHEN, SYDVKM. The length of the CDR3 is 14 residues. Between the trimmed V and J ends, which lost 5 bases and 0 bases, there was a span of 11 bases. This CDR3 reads CASSLQGSSYEQYF. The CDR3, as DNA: TGTGCCAGCAGTCTCCAGGGGAGCTCCTACGAGCAGTACTTC.

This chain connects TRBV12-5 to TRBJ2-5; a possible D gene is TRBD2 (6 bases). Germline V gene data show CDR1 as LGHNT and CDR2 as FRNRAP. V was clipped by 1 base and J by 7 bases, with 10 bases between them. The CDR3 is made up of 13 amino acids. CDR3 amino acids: CASGLGRGGTQYF. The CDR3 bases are TGTGCTAGTGGTTTGGGGCGGGGTGGGACCCAGTACTTC.

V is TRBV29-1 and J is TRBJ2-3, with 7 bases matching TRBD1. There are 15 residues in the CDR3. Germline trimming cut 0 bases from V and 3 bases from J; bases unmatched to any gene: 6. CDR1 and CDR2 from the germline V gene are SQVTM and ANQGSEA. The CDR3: CSVEDRTGETDTQYF. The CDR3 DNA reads TGCAGCGTTGAAGATAGAACAGGGGAAACAGATACGCAGTATTTT.

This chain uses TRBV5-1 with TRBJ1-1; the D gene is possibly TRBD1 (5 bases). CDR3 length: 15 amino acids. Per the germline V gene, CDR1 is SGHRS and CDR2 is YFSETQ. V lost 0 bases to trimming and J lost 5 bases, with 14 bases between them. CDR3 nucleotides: TGCGCCAGCAGCTTGGTGGCTGGGGCGCGTACTGAAGCTTTCTTT. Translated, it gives CASSLVAGARTEAFF.

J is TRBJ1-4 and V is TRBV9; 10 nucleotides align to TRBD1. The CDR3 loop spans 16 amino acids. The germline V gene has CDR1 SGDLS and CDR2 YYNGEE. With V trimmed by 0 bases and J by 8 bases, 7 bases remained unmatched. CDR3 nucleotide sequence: TGTGCCAGCAGCGTAGCTGGGGGGACAGGGGAAGAAAAACTGTTTTTT. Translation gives CASSVAGGTGEEKLFF.

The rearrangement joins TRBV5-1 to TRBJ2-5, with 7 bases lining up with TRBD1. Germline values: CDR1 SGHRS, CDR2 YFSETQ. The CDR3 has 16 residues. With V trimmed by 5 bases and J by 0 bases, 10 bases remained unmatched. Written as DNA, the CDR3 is TGCGCCAGCAGACCGACCGGGACAGCAAACCAAGAGACCCAGTACTTC. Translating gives CASRPTGTANQETQYF.

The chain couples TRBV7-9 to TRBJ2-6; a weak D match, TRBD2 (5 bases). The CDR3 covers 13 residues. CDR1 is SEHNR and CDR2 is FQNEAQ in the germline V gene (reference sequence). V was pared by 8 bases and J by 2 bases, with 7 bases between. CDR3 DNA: TGTGCCAGCGCCGGGGCTGGGGCCAACGTCCTGACTTTC. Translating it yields CASAGAGANVLTF.

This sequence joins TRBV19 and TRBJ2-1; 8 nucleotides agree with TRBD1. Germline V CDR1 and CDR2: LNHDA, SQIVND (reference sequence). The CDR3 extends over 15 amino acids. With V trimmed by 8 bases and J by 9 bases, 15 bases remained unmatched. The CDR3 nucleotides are TGTGCCAGTGGAGAAACAGGGGGAAAGGATAGTGAGCAGTTCTTC. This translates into CASGETGGKDSEQFF.

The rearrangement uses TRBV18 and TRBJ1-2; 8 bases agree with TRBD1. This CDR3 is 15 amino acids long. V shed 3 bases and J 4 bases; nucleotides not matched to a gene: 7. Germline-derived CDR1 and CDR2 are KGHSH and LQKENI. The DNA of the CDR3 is TGTGCCAGCTCACCTGGAACAGGGGGTTCCTATGGCTACACCTTC. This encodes CASSPGTGGSYGYTF.

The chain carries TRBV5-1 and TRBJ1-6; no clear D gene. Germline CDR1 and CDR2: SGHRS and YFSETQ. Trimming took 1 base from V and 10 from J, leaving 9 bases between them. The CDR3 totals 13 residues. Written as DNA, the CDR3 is TGCGCCAGCAGCTTGTCGGGGAGATCACCCCTCCACTTT. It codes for CASSLSGRSPLHF.

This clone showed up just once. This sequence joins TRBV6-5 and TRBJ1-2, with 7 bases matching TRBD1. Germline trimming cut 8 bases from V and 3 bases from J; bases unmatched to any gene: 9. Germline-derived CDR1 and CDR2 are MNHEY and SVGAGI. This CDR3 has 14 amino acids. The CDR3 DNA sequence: TGTGCCAGCGGAATAGGGGGGACAGACTATGGCTACACCTTC. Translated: CASGIGGTDYGYTF.

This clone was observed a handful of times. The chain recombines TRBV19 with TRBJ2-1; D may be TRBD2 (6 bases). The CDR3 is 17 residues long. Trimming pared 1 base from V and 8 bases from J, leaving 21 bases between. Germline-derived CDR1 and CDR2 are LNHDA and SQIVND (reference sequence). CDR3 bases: TGTGCCAGTAGTATAGGCGGGACCCCTACAGGAGGGTATGAGCAGTTCTTC. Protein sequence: CASSIGGTPTGGYEQFF.

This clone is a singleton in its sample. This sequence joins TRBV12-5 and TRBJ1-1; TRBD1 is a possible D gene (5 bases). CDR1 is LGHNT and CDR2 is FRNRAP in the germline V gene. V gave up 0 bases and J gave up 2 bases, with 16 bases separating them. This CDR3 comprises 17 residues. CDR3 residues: CASGLVLQQGLNTEAFF. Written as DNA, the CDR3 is TGTGCTAGTGGTTTGGTACTGCAGCAGGGACTTAACACTGAAGCTTTCTTT.

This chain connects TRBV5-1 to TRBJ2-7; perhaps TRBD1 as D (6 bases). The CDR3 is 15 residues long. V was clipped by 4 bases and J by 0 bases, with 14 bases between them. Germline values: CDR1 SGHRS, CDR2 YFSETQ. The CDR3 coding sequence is TGCGCCAGCAGCGTTTACCCGGACAGCTCCTACGAGCAGTACTTC. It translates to CASSVYPDSSYEQYF. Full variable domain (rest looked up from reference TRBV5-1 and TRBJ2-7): KAGVTQTPRYLIKTRGQQVTLSCSPISGHRSVSWYQQTPGQGLQFLFEYFSETQRNKGNFPGRFSGRQFSNSRSEMNVSTLELGDSALYLCASSVYPDSSYEQYFGPGTRLTVT.

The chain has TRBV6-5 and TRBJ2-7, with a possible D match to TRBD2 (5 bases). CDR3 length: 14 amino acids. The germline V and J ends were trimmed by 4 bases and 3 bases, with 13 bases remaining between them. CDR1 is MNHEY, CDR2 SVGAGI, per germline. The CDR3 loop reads CASSLERENYEQYF. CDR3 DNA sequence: TGTGCCAGCAGTTTAGAACGGGAAAACTACGAGCAGTACTTC.

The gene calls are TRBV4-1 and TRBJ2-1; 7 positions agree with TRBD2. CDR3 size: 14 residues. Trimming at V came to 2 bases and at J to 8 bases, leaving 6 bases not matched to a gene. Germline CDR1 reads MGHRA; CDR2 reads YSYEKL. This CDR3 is CASSQPLGGDEQFF. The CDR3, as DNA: TGCGCCAGCAGCCAACCGCTTGGGGGGGATGAGCAGTTCTTC.

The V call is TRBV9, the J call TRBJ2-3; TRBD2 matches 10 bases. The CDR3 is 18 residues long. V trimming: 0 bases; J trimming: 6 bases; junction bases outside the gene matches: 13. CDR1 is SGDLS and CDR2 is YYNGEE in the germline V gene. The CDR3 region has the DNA TGTGCCAGCAGCGTAGAGGAGCGGGGGGGCATAAGTAAGGATACGCAGTATTTT. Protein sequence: CASSVEERGGISKDTQYF.

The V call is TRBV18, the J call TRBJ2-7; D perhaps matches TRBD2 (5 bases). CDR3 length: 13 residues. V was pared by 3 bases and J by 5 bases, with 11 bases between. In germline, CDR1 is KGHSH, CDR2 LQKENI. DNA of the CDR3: TGTGCCAGCTCACCGGCGGGCGCGAACGAGCAGTACTTC. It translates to CASSPAGANEQYF.